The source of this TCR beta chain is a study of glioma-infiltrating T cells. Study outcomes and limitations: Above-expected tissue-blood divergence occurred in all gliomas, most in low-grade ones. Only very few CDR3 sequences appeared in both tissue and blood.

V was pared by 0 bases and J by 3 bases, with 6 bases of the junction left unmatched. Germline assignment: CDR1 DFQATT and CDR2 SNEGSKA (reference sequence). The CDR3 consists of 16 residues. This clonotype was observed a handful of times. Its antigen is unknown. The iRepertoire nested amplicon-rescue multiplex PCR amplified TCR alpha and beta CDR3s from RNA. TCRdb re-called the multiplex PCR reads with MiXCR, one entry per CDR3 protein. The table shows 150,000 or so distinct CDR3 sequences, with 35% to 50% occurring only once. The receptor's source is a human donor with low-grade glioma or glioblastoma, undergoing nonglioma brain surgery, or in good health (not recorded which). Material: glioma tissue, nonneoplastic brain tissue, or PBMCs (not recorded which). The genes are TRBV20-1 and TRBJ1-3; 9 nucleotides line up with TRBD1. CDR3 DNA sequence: TGCAGTGCTAGAGATGTGCGGACAGGGGATGGAAACACCATATATTTT. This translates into CSARDVRTGDGNTIYF.